A selection of T cell receptor beta chains follows, all from one sample in a study of cytomegalovirus exposure and HLA in healthy donors. Profiling relied on immunoSEQ multiplex PCR, and the TCRdb table lists in-frame clones only, not all of them. In the table there are about 120,000 clones, more than 75% of which are singletons. The sequenced sample consisted of PBMCs. The receptors come from a woman between 40 and 50 years old in good health and CMV-seropositive. The CDR3 runs from the conserved cysteine through the conserved F or W. Fields, in order: clone size, D gene, J gene, V gene, CDR3 length, CDR3 DNA, CDR3 protein. D genes are given only for firm matches. Not all rows give a size; the values are once, few, many and, for expanded clones, a class.

once,NA,TRBJ1-5,TRBV19,13,TGTGCCAGTAGTATAGCGGTTCGGCAGCCCCAGCATTTT,CASSIAVRQPQHF
NA,NA,TRBJ2-5,TRBV6-6,13,TGTGCCAGCAGGGTACAGCGGCAAGAGACCCAGTACTTC,CASRVQRQETQYF
NA,NA,TRBJ2-7,TRBV15,14,TGTGCCACCAGCTTCCAGACTGTGGGCTACGAGCAGTACTTC,CATSFQTVGYEQYF
NA,NA,TRBJ2-3,TRBV6-4,15,TGTGCCAGCAGTGACTCGACGGAGGGCACAGATACGCAGTATTTT,CASSDSTEGTDTQYF
NA,NA,TRBJ2-7,TRBV30,21,TGTGCCTGGAGTGTATACTCGCCCTACAAGGGGGGGGCGGGTTACTCCTACGAGCAGTACTTC,CAWSVYSPYKGGAGYSYEQYF
once,NA,TRBJ2-7,TRBV6-5,14,TGTGCCAGCACCCAACCTGGCGGGGCTGGGGAGCAGTACTTC,CASTQPGGAGEQYF
NA,TRBD1,TRBJ1-2,TRBV4-1,16,TGCGCCAGCAGCCAAATCGCCGGGACAGGGTACTATGGCTACACCTTC,CASSQIAGTGYYGYTF
NA,NA,TRBJ2-7,TRBV5-1,15,TGCGCCAGCCAGGTATCGGGACACCCCTCCTACGAGCAGTACTTC,CASQVSGHPSYEQYF
NA,NA,TRBJ2-1,TRBV14,14,TGTGCCAGCAGCCGGTGGGGGGGCCACAATGAGCAGTTCTTC,CASSRWGGHNEQFF
NA,TRBD1,TRBJ1-2,TRBV13,13,TGTGCCAGCAGCCGGGACAGGGCCTATGGCTACACCTTC,CASSRDRAYGYTF
NA,TRBD1,TRBJ1-6,TRBV5-1,16,TGCGCCAGCAGCTTGGGTCCGGGACAGTATAATTCACCCCTCCACTTT,CASSLGPGQYNSPLHF
NA,TRBD1,TRBJ1-2,TRBV5-1,14,TGCGCCAGCAGTTCACAGGGGGAAGTGTATGGCTACACCTTC,CASSSQGEVYGYTF
few,NA,TRBJ1-4,TRBV6-5,14,TGTGCCAGCACTCAATCCGGGACAAAGGAAAAACTGTTTTTT,CASTQSGTKEKLFF
NA,TRBD1,TRBJ1-5,TRBV5-4,14,TGTGCCAGCAGCCCGGACAGGAGGAATCAGCCCCAGCATTTT,CASSPDRRNQPQHF
NA,NA,TRBJ2-3,TRBV5-1,13,TGCGCCAGCAGCGCCTCTGAGCGAGATACGCAGTATTTT,CASSASERDTQYF
once,NA,TRBJ1-5,TRBV30,13,TGTGCCTGGAGTGTTGCGAGCAATCAGCCCCAGCATTTT,CAWSVASNQPQHF
few,TRBD1,TRBJ1-2,TRBV27,13,TGTGCCAGCCGGACAGGGGTTAACTATGGCTACACCTTC,CASRTGVNYGYTF
NA,TRBD2,TRBJ2-5,TRBV7-2,14,TGTGCCAGCAGCTGGGGACTAGCGGAAGAGACCCAGTACTTC,CASSWGLAEETQYF